These T cell receptor beta chains were read from a single sample in a study of blood T cell repertoires in COVID-19. Generated by immunoSEQ multiplex PCR, the TCRdb table keeps only in-frame clones and is missing some. The table has some 300,000 clones, roughly 90% seen once. Sequenced sample: peripheral blood. Receptors originate from a woman aged 70-85 years with COVID-19, enrolled during active disease. Both conserved end residues are trimmed from each CDR3. A D gene is named only where the DNA matches it firmly.

TRBV2,TRBJ2-3,TRBD2,ASSRLAGLSYTQY
TRBV27,TRBJ2-5,TRBD2,ASSKAGSQETQY
TRBV7-2,TRBJ1-2,-,ASSFAFREGYGYT
TRBV3-1/TRBV3-2,TRBJ2-3,TRBD2,ASSRLAGATDTQY
TRBV6-2/TRBV6-3,TRBJ1-3,-,ASSYGSSGNTIY
TRBV4-1,TRBJ1-3,TRBD1,ASSHLGQEFSGNTIY
TRBV5-1,TRBJ2-2,-,ASSLATFGGYANTGELF
TRBV19,TRBJ1-1,TRBD1,ASSTRGRPGDTEAF
TRBV7-2,TRBJ2-5,-,ASSFYQQETQY
TRBV24-1,TRBJ2-4,TRBD2,ATSDSGGARNIQY
TRBV7-2,TRBJ2-7,-,ASSFGDSYEQY
TRBV7-6,TRBJ2-7,-,ASSPRYEQY
TRBV6-6,TRBJ1-5,-,ASSYRSGVLSQPQH
TRBV14,TRBJ1-1,-,ASSQDTRVPFNTEAF
TRBV21-1,TRBJ2-7,-,ASTVGGVYEQY
TRBV29-1,TRBJ2-7,-,SVFSGEGYEQY
TRBV6-5,TRBJ1-4,TRBD1,ASITTGLREKLF
TRBV5-1,TRBJ2-7,TRBD1,ASSLEQGVNEQY
TRBV5-5,TRBJ2-7,TRBD2,ASSSTGTSGAYEQY
TRBV5-1,TRBJ1-2,-,ASSYDRTYGYT
TRBV5-4,TRBJ2-2,TRBD2,ASSLGTSGGGNTGELF
TRBV9,TRBJ1-1,-,ASSVESGLGNTEAF
TRBV7-3,TRBJ1-1,-,ASSLNRVAGTEAF
TRBV4-1,TRBJ1-1,TRBD1,ASSQLGQGYWAF
TRBV5-1,TRBJ1-1,-,ASSTTQGLNTEAF
TRBV5-1,TRBJ1-1,TRBD1,ASSKGQTMNTEAF
TRBV2,TRBJ2-3,TRBD1,ASRGTGGPQY
TRBV6-5,TRBJ1-2,-,ASSYSPGKGYT
TRBV2,TRBJ2-3,TRBD1,ASRSGTGLY
TRBV7-8,TRBJ2-3,TRBD2,ASSLRLAGAGKDTQY
TRBV6-5,TRBJ1-2,TRBD1,ASDRGGYGYT
TRBV21-1,TRBJ2-2,-,ATYLYPGQGNPPNTGELF
TRBV2,TRBJ1-2,-,ASSEYLQGNWNYGYT
TRBV14,TRBJ2-3,-,ASSPYRATDTQY
TRBV6-5,TRBJ1-2,TRBD1,ASSYSAGTGYGYT
TRBV27,TRBJ2-5,-,ASSFPGSETQY
TRBV12-3/TRBV12-4,TRBJ1-4,-,ASSLHNEKLF